The 3 T cell receptor beta chains presented below share a single source sample, sequenced in a study of blood T cell repertoires in COVID-19. Sequencing used immunoSEQ multiplex PCR; TCRdb keeps in-frame clones, though not all of them. The sample lists around 260,000 clones; about 85% were seen once. The sample comprised peripheral blood. The receptors originated from a man aged 55 to 70 with acute or convalescent COVID-19.

This clone showed up just a few times. The DNA of the CDR3 is TGTGCCAGCAGCCCCCTTCTTCGGCAGGGCAGCTACGAGCAGTACTTC. This sequence encodes CASSPLLRQGSYEQYF. The chain links TRBV11-2 to TRBJ2-7, with TRBD1 as a possible D gene (5 bases). Between the trimmed V and J ends, which lost 5 bases and 3 bases, there was a span of 20 bases. CDR1 and CDR2 from the germline V gene are SGHAT and FQNNGV. CDR3 length equals 16 residues.

V gene TRBV11-2 combines with J gene TRBJ1-5, with D possibly being TRBD1 (6 bases). This CDR3 has 15 residues. The V and J ends lost 0 bases and 7 bases respectively, with 13 bases between them. Germline V gives CDR1 SGHAT, CDR2 FQNNGV. The CDR3 region is CASSLDLQGLQPQHF. The CDR3 DNA sequence: TGTGCCAGCAGCTTAGATCTACAGGGCCTCCAGCCCCAGCATTTT.

The chain recombines TRBV21-1 with TRBJ2-2; the table's D call, TRBD1, was not checked against the DNA. TRBV21-1 is shown as a pseudogene. The CDR3 spans 15 residues. The CDR3 bases are TGTGCCAGCAACCTGACAGGGGCGAACACCGGGGAGCTGTTTTTT. Amino acid sequence: CASNLTGANTGELFF.